The next 4 T cell receptor beta chains were all read from a single sample in a study of T cell changes during pregnancy in multiple sclerosis. Sequencing was performed with immunoSEQ multiplex PCR; in TCRdb, only in-frame clones are kept and a portion is missing. The table shows 50,000 to 65,000 clones, with 70% to 90% occurring only once. Specimen: CD4+ T cells from peripheral blood mononuclear cells, collected in the third trimester of pregnancy. The receptors were sampled from a female donor with multiple sclerosis, enrolled in a pregnancy study.

The chain recombines TRBV7-2 with TRBJ1-5, with 7 bases that match TRBD1. The CDR3 has 14 amino acids. CDR1 and CDR2 from the germline V gene are SGHTA and FQGNSA. V dropped 5 bases and J dropped 4; count of bases not matched to a gene: 5. CDR3 coding DNA: TGTGCCAGCAGCCCAGGGGGAGCAAATCAGCCCCAGCATTTT. Translation gives CASSPGGANQPQHF.

V is TRBV7-9 and J is TRBJ2-5, with D perhaps TRBD2 (6 bases). The germline V gene has CDR1 SEHNR and CDR2 FQNEAQ (reference sequence). Trimming removed 3 bases at V and 4 bases at J, with 12 bases between. The CDR3 is 14 amino acids. The CDR3 nucleotides read TGTGCCAGCAGCTTGAGGGAGGCGGGAGAGACCCAGTACTTC. Protein: CASSLREAGETQYF.

This chain links TRBV6-1 with TRBJ2-7, with D perhaps matching TRBD1 (5 bases). V was trimmed by 7 bases and J by 3 bases, leaving 16 bases between them. This CDR3 comprises 14 residues. Germline CDR1 reads MNHNS; CDR2 reads SASEGT. CDR3 in DNA: TGTGCCAGCATTCAAGGGGCGAGGAACTACGAGCAGTACTTC. The encoded protein is CASIQGARNYEQYF.

V gene TRBV19 combines with J gene TRBJ1-4, with D perhaps TRBD1 (5 bases). This CDR3 region has 14 residues. Germline values: CDR1 LNHDA, CDR2 SQIVND (reference sequence). Trimming took off 7 bases at V and 7 bases at J, with 16 bases between the two ends. CDR3 in amino acids: CASTGGGMGEKLFF. For the CDR3, the DNA is TGTGCCAGTACTGGGGGAGGGATGGGTGAAAAACTGTTTTTT.